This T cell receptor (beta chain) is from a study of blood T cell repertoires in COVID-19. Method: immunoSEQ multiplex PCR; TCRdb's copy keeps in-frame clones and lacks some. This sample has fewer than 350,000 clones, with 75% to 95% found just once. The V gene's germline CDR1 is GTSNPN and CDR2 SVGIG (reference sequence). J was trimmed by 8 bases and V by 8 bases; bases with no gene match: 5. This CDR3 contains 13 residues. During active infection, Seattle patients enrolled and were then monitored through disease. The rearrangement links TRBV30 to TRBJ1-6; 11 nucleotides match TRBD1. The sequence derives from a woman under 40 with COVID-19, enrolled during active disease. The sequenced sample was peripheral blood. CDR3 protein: CAQKGQGDSPLHF. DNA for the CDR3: TGTGCCCAGAAGGGACAGGGGGATTCACCCCTCCACTTT.